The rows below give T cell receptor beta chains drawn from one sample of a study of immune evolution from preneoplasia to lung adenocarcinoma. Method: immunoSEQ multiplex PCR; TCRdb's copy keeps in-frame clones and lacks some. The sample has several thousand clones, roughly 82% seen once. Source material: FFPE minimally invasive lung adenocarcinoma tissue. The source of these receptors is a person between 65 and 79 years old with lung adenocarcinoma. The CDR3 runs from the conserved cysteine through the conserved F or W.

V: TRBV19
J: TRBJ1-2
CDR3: CASSIGGRSYTF

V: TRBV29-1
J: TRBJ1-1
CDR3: CSVKRDGMNTEAFF

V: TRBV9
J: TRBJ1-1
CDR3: CASSGEKNTEAFF

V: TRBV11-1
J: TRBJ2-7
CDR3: CASSPSRGLSYEQYF

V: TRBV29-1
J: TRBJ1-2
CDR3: CSVGQGADGYGYTF

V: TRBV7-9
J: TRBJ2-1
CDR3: CASSRIAGGRNEQFF

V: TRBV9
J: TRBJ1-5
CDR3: CASSAGTDNQPQHF

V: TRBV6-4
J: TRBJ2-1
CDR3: CASSDRTSGRHEQFF

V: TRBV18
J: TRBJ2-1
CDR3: CASCPSYNEQFF

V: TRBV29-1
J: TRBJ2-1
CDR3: CSAPGHTSNEQFF

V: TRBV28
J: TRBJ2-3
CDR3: CASSILAGGQDTQYF

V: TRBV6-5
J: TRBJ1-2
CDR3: CASSRTGAYYGYTF

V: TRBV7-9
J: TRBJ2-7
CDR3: CASSLGSTGADEQYF

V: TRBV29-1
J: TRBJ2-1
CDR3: CSVERGYNEQFF

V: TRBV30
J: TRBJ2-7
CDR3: CAWVSATGEQYF

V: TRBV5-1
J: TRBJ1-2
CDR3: CASSLAGALAYGYTF

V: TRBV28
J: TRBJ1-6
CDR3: CATRQGDSPLHF

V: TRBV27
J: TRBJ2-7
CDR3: CASSVKPGARYEQYF

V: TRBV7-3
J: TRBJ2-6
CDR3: CASSKGVGVDVLTF

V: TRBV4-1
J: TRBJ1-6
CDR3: CASSQVGRGAYNSPLHF

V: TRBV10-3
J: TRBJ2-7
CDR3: CAISESMSYEQYF

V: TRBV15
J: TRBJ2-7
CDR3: CATSRERQGAYEQYF

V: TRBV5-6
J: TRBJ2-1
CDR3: CASSRRRLAGGLSGNEQFF

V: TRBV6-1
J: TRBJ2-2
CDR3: CASRQNANTRELFF